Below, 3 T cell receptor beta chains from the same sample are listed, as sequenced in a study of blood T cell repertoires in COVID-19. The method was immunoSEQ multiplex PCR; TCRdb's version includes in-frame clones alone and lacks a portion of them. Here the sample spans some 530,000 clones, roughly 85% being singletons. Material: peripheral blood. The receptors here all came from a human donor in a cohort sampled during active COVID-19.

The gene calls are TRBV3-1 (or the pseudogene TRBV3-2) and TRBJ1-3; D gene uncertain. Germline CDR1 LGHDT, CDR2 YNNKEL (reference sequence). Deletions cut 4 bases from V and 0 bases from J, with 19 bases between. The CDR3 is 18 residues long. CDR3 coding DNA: TGTGCCAGCAGCCCCACCGCCGCACAGCCACTCTCTGGAAACACCATATATTTT. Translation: CASSPTAAQPLSGNTIYF.

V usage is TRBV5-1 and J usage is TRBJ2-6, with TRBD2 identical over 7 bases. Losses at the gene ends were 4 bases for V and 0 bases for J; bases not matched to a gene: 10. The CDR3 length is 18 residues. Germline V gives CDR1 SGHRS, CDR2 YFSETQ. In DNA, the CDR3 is TGCGCCAGCAGCATACATAGCGGGTTCAGCTCTGGGGCCAACGTCCTGACTTTC. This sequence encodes CASSIHSGFSSGANVLTF. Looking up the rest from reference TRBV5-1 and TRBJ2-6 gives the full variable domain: KAGVTQTPRYLIKTRGQQVTLSCSPISGHRSVSWYQQTPGQGLQFLFEYFSETQRNKGNFPGRFSGRQFSNSRSEMNVSTLELGDSALYLCASSIHSGFSSGANVLTFGAGSRLTVL.

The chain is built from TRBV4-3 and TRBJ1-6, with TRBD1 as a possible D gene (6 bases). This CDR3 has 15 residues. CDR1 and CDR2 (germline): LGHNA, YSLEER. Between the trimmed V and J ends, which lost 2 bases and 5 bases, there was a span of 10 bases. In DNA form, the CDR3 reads TGCGCCAGCAGCCAACGACAGGAACATAATTCACCCCTCCACTTT. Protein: CASSQRQEHNSPLHF.